Following are 11 T cell receptor beta chains from one sample sequenced in a study of sequential checkpoint blockade in melanoma. As for treatment: randomized to nivolumab then ipilimumab (arm A) or the reverse (arm B). Clones were read by immunoSEQ multiplex PCR, and TCRdb kept only the in-frame ones, dropping some. The data show about 40,000 clones, roughly 90% seen once. The source material was CD8+ T cells sorted from blood (inferred from file names), sampled from a patient given nivolumab and ipilimumab in sequence. The receptor source for this set is a human donor with melanoma.

The J gene is TRBJ1-2, the V gene TRBV7-3, with TRBD1 matching over 7 bases. The CDR3 has 15 amino acids. With V trimmed by 0 bases and J by 0 bases, 1 base remained unmatched. CDR1 SGHTA and CDR2 FQGTGA come from the germline V gene. CDR3 nucleotide sequence: TGTGCCAGCAGCTTAACCAGGGGGGCTAACTATGGCTACACCTTC. Translating it yields CASSLTRGANYGYTF.

The J gene is TRBJ1-6, the V gene TRBV9; D not resolved. V was cut by 8 bases and J by 6 bases, with 9 bases left in between. This CDR3 has 12 residues. Germline V lookup: CDR1 SGDLS, CDR2 YYNGEE. CDR3 sequence: CASSGLNSPLHF. The CDR3 DNA reads as TGTGCCAGTTCGGGTCTTAATTCACCCCTCCACTTT.

The chain joins TRBV5-4 to TRBJ2-7; no reliable D call. This CDR3 comprises 12 residues. Trimming stripped 0 bases from V and 3 bases from J, with 4 bases between. The germline V gene encodes CDR1 SGHNT and CDR2 YYREEE (reference sequence). CDR3 coding DNA: TGTGCCAGCAGCTTGGCCAACTACGAGCAGTACTTC. Translation gives CASSLANYEQYF. The entire variable domain, with the rest obtained from reference TRBV5-4 and TRBJ2-7, is as follows: ETGVTQSPTHLIKTRGQQVTLRCSSQSGHNTVSWYQQALGQGPQFIFQYYREEENGRGNFPPRFSGLQFPNYSSELNVNALELDDSALYLCASSLANYEQYFGPGTRLTVT.

This sequence joins TRBV27 and TRBJ2-1; 7 bases are a match to TRBD1. Trimming cost V 3 bases and J 7 bases; bases outside gene matches: 3. Per the germline V gene, CDR1 is MNHEY and CDR2 is SMNVEV (reference sequence). CDR3 length: 13 residues. The CDR3 loop reads CASSLQTGNEQFF. The CDR3 DNA reads TGTGCCAGCAGTTTGCAGACAGGGAATGAGCAGTTCTTC.

The chain recombines TRBV27 with TRBJ2-7, with 9 bases identical to TRBD1. Per the germline V gene, CDR1 is MNHEY and CDR2 is SMNVEV (reference sequence). The trim removed 2 bases at V and 4 bases at J, leaving 0 bases unmatched. There are 13 residues in the CDR3. Here the CDR3 reads CASSLGTGYEQYF. The DNA for the CDR3 is TGTGCCAGCAGTTTAGGGACAGGGTACGAGCAGTACTTC.

The chain employs TRBV27 and TRBJ1-2; tentative D call: TRBD1 (5 bases). In germline, CDR1 is MNHEY, CDR2 SMNVEV (reference sequence). This CDR3 spans 13 amino acids. V shed 5 bases and J shed 3 bases, with 10 bases lying between them. This CDR3 is CASSPQGYYGYTF. CDR3 nucleotides: TGTGCCAGCAGTCCGCAGGGTTACTATGGCTACACCTTC.

CDR3 nucleotides: TGTGCCAGCAGTTACGGGACTAGCGGGAGAGGAGAGACCCAGTACTTC. It specifies CASSYGTSGRGETQYF. V and J are TRBV6-6 and TRBJ2-5; 14 bases are a match to TRBD2. The CDR3 totals 16 residues. Looked up from germline, CDR1 is MNHNY and CDR2 is SVGAGI (reference sequence). The V segment lost 2 bases and the J segment 4 bases; nucleotides outside the gene matches: 3.

V gene TRBV7-9 combines with J gene TRBJ1-2; 9 nucleotides line up with TRBD1. V lost 6 bases and J lost 7; bases outside the gene matches: 12. The germline V gene encodes CDR1 SEHNR and CDR2 FQNEAQ (reference sequence). The CDR3 runs 15 residues. The CDR3, as DNA: TGTGCCAGCAGAGCTCCGTTGGGGACAGGGTTTGGCTACACCTTC. This translates into CASRAPLGTGFGYTF.

The chain is built from TRBV5-1 and TRBJ2-2; 10 nucleotides align to TRBD2. The V and J ends lost 2 bases and 6 bases, in that order; junction bases with no gene match: 4. CDR3 size: 15 residues. Germline CDR1 SGHRS, CDR2 YFSETQ. The CDR3 reads CASSLAGGPPGELFF. CDR3 in DNA: TGCGCCAGCAGCTTAGCGGGAGGGCCCCCCGGGGAGCTGTTTTTT.

This clone was seen just once. J is TRBJ2-1 and V is TRBV13; TRBD2 aligns across 9 bases. The CDR3 has 15 amino acids. Germline V CDR1 and CDR2: PRHDT, FYEKMQ (reference sequence). V shed 2 bases, J shed 4 bases, and the junction held 3 bases outside the gene matches. CDR3 loop: CASSLLAGVYNEQFF. The CDR3 DNA is TGTGCCAGCAGCTTATTAGCGGGAGTATACAATGAGCAGTTCTTC.

This clone has just a few counts. The V and J genes are TRBV9 and TRBJ2-2; a weak D match, TRBD2 (5 bases). Deletions cut 3 bases from V and 1 base from J, with 7 bases between. The CDR3 is made up of 14 amino acids. CDR1 is SGDLS and CDR2 is YYNGEE in the germline V gene. The CDR3 bases are TGTGCCAGCAGCGCCGGGGTGAACACCGGGGAGCTGTTTTTT. It translates to CASSAGVNTGELFF. The full variable domain, rest sourced from reference TRBV9 and TRBJ2-2, is DSGVTQTPKHLITATGQRVTLRCSPRSGDLSVYWYQQSLDQGLQFLIQYYNGEERAKGNILERFSAQQFPDLHSELNLSSLELGDSALYFCASSAGVNTGELFFGEGSRLTVL.